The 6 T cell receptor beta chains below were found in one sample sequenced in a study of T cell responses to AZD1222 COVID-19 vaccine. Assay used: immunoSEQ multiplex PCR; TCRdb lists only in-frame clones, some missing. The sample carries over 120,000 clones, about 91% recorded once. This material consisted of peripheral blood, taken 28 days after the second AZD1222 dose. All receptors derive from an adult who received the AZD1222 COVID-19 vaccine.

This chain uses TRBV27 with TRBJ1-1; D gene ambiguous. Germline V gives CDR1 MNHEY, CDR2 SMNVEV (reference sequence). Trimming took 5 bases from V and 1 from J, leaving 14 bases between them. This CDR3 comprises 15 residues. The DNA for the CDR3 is TGTGCCAGCAGTCCGTGGTCCCCACCGAACACTGAAGCTTTCTTT. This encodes CASSPWSPPNTEAFF.

In nucleotides, the CDR3 is TGCGCCAGCAGCGTTAGCGGTTACACAGATACGCAGTATTTT. Amino acids: CASSVSGYTDTQYF. This chain uses TRBV5-1 with TRBJ2-3, with D perhaps matching TRBD2 (6 bases). Germline V gene data show CDR1 as SGHRS and CDR2 as YFSETQ. CDR3 length equals 14 residues. V was pared by 4 bases and J by 2 bases, with 11 bases between.

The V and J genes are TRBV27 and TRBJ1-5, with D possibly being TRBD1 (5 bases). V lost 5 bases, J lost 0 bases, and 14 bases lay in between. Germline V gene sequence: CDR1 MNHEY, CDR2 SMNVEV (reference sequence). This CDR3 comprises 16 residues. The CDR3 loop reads CASSPAGQFSNQPQHF. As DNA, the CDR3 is TGTGCCAGCAGTCCCGCGGGGCAGTTTAGCAATCAGCCCCAGCATTTT.

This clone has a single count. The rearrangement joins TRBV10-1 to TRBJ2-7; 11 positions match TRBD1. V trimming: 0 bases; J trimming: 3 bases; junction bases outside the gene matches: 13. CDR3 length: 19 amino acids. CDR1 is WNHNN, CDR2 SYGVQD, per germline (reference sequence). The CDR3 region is CASSESCGTGGFRGYEQYF. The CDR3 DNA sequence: TGCGCCAGCAGTGAGTCTTGCGGGACAGGGGGTTTCCGGGGCTACGAGCAGTACTTC.

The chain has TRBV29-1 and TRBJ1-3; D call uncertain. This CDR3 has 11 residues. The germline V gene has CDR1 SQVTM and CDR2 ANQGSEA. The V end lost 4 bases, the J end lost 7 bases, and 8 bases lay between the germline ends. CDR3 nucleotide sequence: TGCAGCGTTGGAGTTGTGAACACCATATATTTT. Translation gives CSVGVVNTIYF.

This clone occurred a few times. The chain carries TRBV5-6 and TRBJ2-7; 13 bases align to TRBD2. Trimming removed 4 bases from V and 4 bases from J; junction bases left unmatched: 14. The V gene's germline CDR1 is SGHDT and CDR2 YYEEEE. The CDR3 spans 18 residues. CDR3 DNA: TGTGCCAGCAGCCCAGGGTTGCGGACTAGCGGGAGCGCATACGAGCAGTACTTC. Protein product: CASSPGLRTSGSAYEQYF.